This TCR beta chain came from a study of CD8 T cells in ankylosing spondylitis (dated by TCRdb to 2017 to 2019). Context from the whole study: The study set out to find disease-linked TCR variants by profiling T cell receptor beta repertoires in ankylosing spondylitis patients and healthy donors. The whole study cohort included 95 to 130 healthy donors and 25 ankylosing spondylitis patients. Samples of peripheral blood were taken, and for ankylosing spondylitis patients, synovial fluid was collected as well. Results and caveats for the whole study, not just this receptor: A CD8+ phenotype was shown by the disease-linked clones, which were found at relatively low frequencies in peripheral blood. Some motif variants had previously been reported in the synovial fluid and blood of reactive arthritis patients, which suggests shared mechanisms of disease initiation. Blood from ankylosing spondylitis patients appeared to be characterized by a TCR beta motif made up of under ten highly homologous amino acid variants. The disease-linked clones were reported to be significantly enriched in matched synovial fluid samples from ankylosing spondylitis patients.

Sequenced using an Illumina HiSeq 2500. Quantitative 5'-RACE with molecular barcodes was the method used to prepare the TCR beta libraries. In the original analysis: A new computational method, built on a probabilistic model of VDJ rearrangement, was used to identify disease-linked TCR variants. TCRdb itself trimmed the public reads at Q25 with fastp, ran MiXCR and retained productive beta chains. Rows matching on CDR3 protein sequence are summarized as one entry with the most common DNA and genes. What appears here as the V and J calls and clone size reflects TCRdb's work, not the paper's. Within this sample are roughly 170,000 distinct CDR3 sequences, with just over 9.5% of them counted one time only. The ten largest clones take up approximately 15% of the sample. This clonotype occurred many times. Its recognized antigen is unknown. No per-base quality is available; no much larger clone lies one base away.

The CDR3 has 18 amino acids, counting the end cysteine and phenylalanine. The kept DNA is CDR3 alone, 54 bases in frame from the first base. CDR1 and CDR2 (LGHDT, YNNKEL) derive from the germline V gene (reference sequence). V is reduced by 0 bases and J by 2 bases, leaving a spacing of 17 bases between them. The sequence came from a female donor with ankylosing spondylitis or in good health (not recorded which). Sequenced: blood, either unsorted or a sorted T cell fraction (not recorded which). The chain is made from TRBV3-1 and TRBJ2-1, with a tentative D call of TRBD1 or TRBD2, each matching 5 bases. The CDR3 protein sequence reads: CASSQEVGDLSAYNEQFF. The DNA sequence is TGTGCCAGCAGCCAAGAAGTGGGGGATCTAAGCGCCTACAATGAGCAGTTCTTC.